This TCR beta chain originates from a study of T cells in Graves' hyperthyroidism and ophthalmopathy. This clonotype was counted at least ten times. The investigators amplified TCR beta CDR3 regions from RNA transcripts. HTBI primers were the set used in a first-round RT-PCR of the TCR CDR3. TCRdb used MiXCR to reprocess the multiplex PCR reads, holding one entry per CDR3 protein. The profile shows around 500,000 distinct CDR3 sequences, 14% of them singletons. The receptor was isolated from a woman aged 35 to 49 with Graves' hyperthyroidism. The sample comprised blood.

CDR3 DNA: TGTGCCAGCAGCCAGGGACGGCTAACCGGGGAGCTGTTTTTT. Protein sequence: CASSQGRLTGELFF. V usage is TRBV3-1 and J usage is TRBJ2-2, with D possibly being TRBD1 or TRBD2 (5 bases each). The CDR3 has 14 amino acids. The V end lost 3 bases, the J end lost 5 bases, and 10 bases lay between the germline ends. The germline gives CDR1 LGHDT, CDR2 YNNKEL (reference sequence). Variable domain in full (rest from reference TRBV3-1 and TRBJ2-2): DTAVSQTPKYLVTQMGNDKSIKCEQNLGHDTMYWYKQDSKKFLKIMFSYNNKELIINETVPNRFSPKSPDKAHLNLHINSLELGDSAVYFCASSQGRLTGELFFGEGSRLTVL.